The clone carrying this T cell receptor (beta chain) has just a few counts. The data belong to a study of T cells in Graves' hyperthyroidism and ophthalmopathy. CDR3 length: 17 amino acids. CDR1 and CDR2 (germline): MNHEY, SMNVEV (reference sequence). V lost 5 bases and J lost 8; bases outside the gene matches: 15. Using RNA transcripts as the source, TCR beta CDR3 regions were amplified. First-round RT-PCR with HTBI primers amplified the TCR CDR3 region. A single record per CDR3 protein comes from TCRdb applying MiXCR to the multiplex PCR reads. The sample gives about 350,000 distinct CDR3 sequences, around 13% of which show up once; around 24% is in the top ten.

The genes are TRBV27 and TRBJ2-1, with 10 bases fitting TRBD2. The source is a woman aged 30 to 39 with Graves' hyperthyroidism. Sequenced material: blood. The CDR3 DNA is TGTGCCAGCAGTCCACGACTAGCGGGTCTTACTAGGCATGAGCAGTTCTTC. Its translation: CASSPRLAGLTRHEQFF.